Shown below are 9 T cell receptor beta chains from a single sample sequenced in a study of cytomegalovirus exposure and HLA in healthy donors. This PCR relied on a set of 60 Vbeta primers and 13 Jbeta primers. The repertoire was sequenced with immunoSEQ multiplex PCR; TCRdb's copy has only in-frame clones and lacks some. The repertoire holds approximately 44,000 clones, with about 72% as singletons. Sequencing was done on a sample of PBMCs. The receptors were sampled from a man aged 30 to 39 in good health and CMV-seronegative.

V and J are TRBV5-1 and TRBJ2-5, with D hard to call. Trimming shortened V by 0 bases and J by 1 base, and 10 bases separated the two germline ends. The V gene's germline CDR1 is SGHRS and CDR2 YFSETQ. CDR3 length: 15 residues. CDR3 loop: CASSLGIAAQETQYF. CDR3 DNA: TGCGCCAGCAGCTTGGGAATTGCGGCCCAAGAGACCCAGTACTTC.

The chain carries TRBV19 and TRBJ2-7, with TRBD2 identical over 10 bases. Per the germline V gene, CDR1 is LNHDA and CDR2 is SQIVND (reference sequence). The ends lost 1 base at V and 7 bases at J; junction bases unmatched: 7. CDR3 length: 15 amino acids. CDR3 amino acids: CASSIGTSGRREQYF. The DNA of the CDR3 is TGTGCCAGTAGTATAGGGACTAGCGGCAGAAGGGAGCAGTACTTC.

This chain joins TRBV18 and TRBJ2-7; 9 bases map to TRBD2. The CDR3 has 15 residues. The germline V gene encodes CDR1 KGHSH and CDR2 LQKENI. V lost 3 bases to trimming and J lost 3 bases; unmatched junction nucleotides: 6. CDR3 DNA: TGTGCCAGCTCACCGGCTAGCGGGATGGGCTACGAGCAGTACTTC. Protein sequence: CASSPASGMGYEQYF.

This chain uses TRBV6-5 with TRBJ1-1; D unclear. Trimming removed 6 bases at V and 5 bases at J, with 7 bases between. The CDR3 sequence is 11 residues long. Germline V gene sequence: CDR1 MNHEY, CDR2 SVGAGI. The CDR3 nucleotides are TGTGCCAGCAGAACGACAACTGAAGCTTTCTTT. This translates into CASRTTTEAFF.

This clone was counted only a few times. The genes are TRBV7-3 and TRBJ2-3; tentatively, D is TRBD2 (5 bases). V was shortened by 3 bases and J by 6 bases, with 13 bases between the two germline ends. Germline-derived CDR1 and CDR2 are SGHTA and FQGTGA. This CDR3 contains 14 residues. The CDR3 DNA reads as TGTGCCAGCAGCTTTCGAGGGAGAGAGGATACGCAGTATTTT. Amino acid sequence: CASSFRGREDTQYF.

The V call is TRBV6-6, the J call TRBJ1-4; 7 nucleotides align to TRBD1. Trimming at V came to 6 bases and at J to 5 bases, leaving 9 bases not matched to a gene. Germline CDR1 and CDR2: MNHNY and SVGAGI (reference sequence). The CDR3 is made up of 15 amino acids. This CDR3 reads CASRETDRANEKLFF. CDR3 sequence (DNA): TGTGCCAGCAGAGAGACAGACAGGGCCAATGAAAAACTGTTTTTT.

About this clone: At one end the junction does not follow the germline gene, possibly because of a read error. V and J are TRBV10-3 and TRBJ1-1; TRBD1 matches 8 bases. Germline V CDR1 and CDR2: ENHRY, SYGVKD. The CDR3 runs to 15 residues. The CDR3 coding sequence is TGTGCCATCACTGAGGACAGGGAGTTGAACACTGAAGCTTTCTTT. Translated: CAITEDRELNTEAFF.

The gene calls are TRBV7-2 and TRBJ2-5, with 9 bases that match TRBD2. The CDR3 contains 15 residues. V was clipped by 0 bases and J by 5 bases; unmatched bases: 4. Germline-derived CDR1 and CDR2 are SGHTA and FQGNSA. CDR3 in DNA: TGTGCCAGCAGCTTAGCTAGCGGGAGATCTGAGACCCAGTACTTC. Amino acid sequence: CASSLASGRSETQYF.

The chain carries TRBV7-9 and TRBJ2-1; 10 bases line up with TRBD2. The CDR3 totals 16 residues. Looked up from germline, CDR1 is SEHNR and CDR2 is FQNEAQ (reference sequence). V was pared by 5 bases and J by 8 bases, with 12 bases of the junction left unmatched. CDR3 region: CASSTSRASGSHEQFF. CDR3 bases: TGTGCCAGCAGCACCAGCAGGGCTAGCGGGAGCCATGAGCAGTTCTTC.